The next 18 T cell receptor beta chains were all read from a single sample in a study of shared clonotypes between healthy human individuals. Data came from immunoSEQ multiplex PCR; TCRdb stores just in-frame clones and leaves some out. The top ten hold about 1.5% of the sample, which has under 1,100,000 clones, about 70% seen once. Specimen: memory CD4+ T cells sorted from blood. Subset specified: CD45RA-negative fraction. The receptors were sampled from a young man in good health.

Here the CDR3 reads CASSLERIVGEQYF. DNA of the CDR3: TGTGCCAGCAGCTTGGAACGGATTGTGGGTGAGCAGTACTTC. The rearrangement joins TRBV5-6 to TRBJ2-7; D not resolved. The germline V gene has CDR1 SGHDT and CDR2 YYEEEE. Trimming stripped 0 bases from V and 7 bases from J, with 14 bases between. The CDR3 runs to 14 residues.

Worth noting for this clone: Other DNA sequences in this sample translate to the same CDR3. This chain connects TRBV11-2 to TRBJ2-7; D might be TRBD2 (5 bases). Trimming cost V 5 bases and J 1 base, with 9 bases left between them. Germline values: CDR1 SGHAT, CDR2 FQNNGV. The length of the CDR3 is 13 residues. CDR3: CASSPGVSYEQYF. CDR3 DNA sequence: TGTGCCAGCAGCCCCGGGGTGTCCTACGAGCAGTACTTC.

The chain is built from TRBV12-5 and TRBJ2-2, with no clear D. Germline V gene lookup returns CDR1 LGHNT and CDR2 FRNRAP. This CDR3 region has 15 residues. V dropped 6 bases and J dropped 2 bases, with 13 bases sitting between them. CDR3 amino acids: CASGSAGKNTGELFF. In DNA form, the CDR3 reads TGTGCTAGTGGCTCGGCTGGCAAAAACACCGGGGAGCTGTTTTTT.

In DNA, the CDR3 is TGCGCCAGCAGCCTAAGGGGACAAGGGCCCCAAGAGACCCAGTACTTC. Its protein product is CASSLRGQGPQETQYF. V and J are TRBV10-1 and TRBJ2-5; D is possibly TRBD1 (6 bases). The CDR3 is 16 residues long. Trimming left V 6 bases short and J 1 base short, with 18 bases between. The germline CDR1 and CDR2 sequences are WNHNN and SYGVQD (reference sequence).

V and J are TRBV13 and TRBJ2-5, with 7 bases that match TRBD1. The CDR3 is 14 residues long. The V gene's germline CDR1 is PRHDT and CDR2 FYEKMQ (reference sequence). V lost 4 bases to trimming and J lost 4 bases; unmatched junction nucleotides: 6. The CDR3 DNA reads as TGTGCCAGCAGCTCCCAGTCAGGGGGAGAGACCCAGTACTTC. Its protein product is CASSSQSGGETQYF.

The genes are TRBV7-9 and TRBJ1-1, with D possibly TRBD1 on 5 matching bases. In germline, CDR1 is SEHNR, CDR2 FQNEAQ (reference sequence). The V gene lost 5 bases and the J gene lost 10 bases, with 14 bases spanning the gap. CDR3 length equals 12 residues. CDR3 coding DNA: TGTGCCAGCAGCGGGGACCAGCTAGGAGCTTTCTTT. Its protein product is CASSGDQLGAFF.

This clone occurred a few times. The chain is built from TRBV29-1 and TRBJ1-3; no clear D gene. Germline V CDR1 and CDR2: SQVTM, ANQGSEA. CDR3 length: 12 amino acids. Trimming removed 4 bases from V and 0 bases from J, with 4 bases in between. The chain's CDR3 is CSVAHSGNTIYF. The DNA for the CDR3 is TGCAGCGTTGCGCACTCTGGAAACACCATATATTTT. Combining the CDR3 with reference TRBV29-1 and TRBJ1-3 gives the whole variable domain SAVISQKPSRDICQRGTSLTIQCQVDSQVTMMFWYRQQPGQSLTLIATANQGSEATYESGFVIDKFPISRPNLTFSTLTVSNMSPEDSSIYLCSVAHSGNTIYFGEGSWLTVV.

V gene TRBV6-1 combines with J gene TRBJ2-7; 9 bases line up with TRBD2. V dropped 0 bases and J dropped 2; count of bases not matched to a gene: 8. The CDR3 loop spans 17 amino acids. Germline V CDR1 and CDR2: MNHNS, SASEGT. Here the CDR3 DNA reads TGTGCCAGCAGTGAAGCGCTTCCTAGCGGGACCCCCTACGAGCAGTACTTC. It encodes CASSEALPSGTPYEQYF.

The chain joins TRBV25-1 to TRBJ1-2; D gene unclear. V was clipped by 1 base and J by 8 bases, with 5 bases between them. Germline V CDR1 and CDR2: MGHDK, SYGVNS. The CDR3 has 11 residues. The CDR3 sequence: CASSEWTGYTF. As DNA, the CDR3 is TGTGCCAGCAGTGAATGGACCGGCTACACCTTC.

The V and J genes are TRBV7-2 and TRBJ2-7; perhaps TRBD2 as D (6 bases). The germline CDR1 and CDR2 sequences are SGHTA and FQGNSA. This CDR3 is built from 14 residues. Trimming stripped 3 bases from V and 0 bases from J, with 9 bases between. This chain's CDR3 is CASSLDYTSYEQYF. DNA of the CDR3: TGTGCCAGCAGCTTGGACTACACCTCCTACGAGCAGTACTTC.

The V gene is TRBV7-2, the J gene TRBJ2-1, with D perhaps TRBD2 (5 bases). The germline V gene encodes CDR1 SGHTA and CDR2 FQGNSA. The V and J ends lost 1 base and 2 bases respectively, with 15 bases between them. This CDR3 spans 17 amino acids. The CDR3 sequence: CASSLGGSGSAYNEQFF. CDR3 coding DNA: TGTGCCAGCAGCTTAGGAGGCTCGGGGAGCGCCTACAATGAGCAGTTCTTC.

The chain employs TRBV6-6 and TRBJ2-7; D is possibly TRBD1 (5 bases). Germline V gene sequence: CDR1 MNHNY, CDR2 SVGAGI (reference sequence). This CDR3 contains 14 residues. Deletions cut 5 bases from V and 0 bases from J, with 11 bases between. The CDR3 region has the DNA TGTGCCAGCAGTGTCCTAGACAGCTCCTACGAGCAGTACTTC. Protein product: CASSVLDSSYEQYF.

The table lists this clone with a few counts. CDR3 DNA sequence: TGTGCCAGCAGCTTATCCCCTAGCGGGGGTGTCTCCTACGAGCAGTACTTC. Protein product: CASSLSPSGGVSYEQYF. The gene calls are TRBV7-2 and TRBJ2-7; 10 nucleotides align to TRBD2. Trimming cost V 2 bases and J 0 bases; bases outside gene matches: 7. Germline V gives CDR1 SGHTA, CDR2 FQGNSA. The CDR3 is made up of 17 amino acids.

This chain joins TRBV6-6 and TRBJ1-4, with D perhaps matching TRBD1 (6 bases). This CDR3 region has 14 residues. V was clipped by 7 bases and J by 7 bases, with 16 bases between them. CDR1 and CDR2 (germline): MNHNY, SVGAGI (reference sequence). DNA for the CDR3: TGTGCCAGCACCCCGGCGGGGGCGAGTGAAAAACTGTTTTTT. As protein: CASTPAGASEKLFF.

The V and J genes are TRBV4-2 and TRBJ2-6; D is unclear. Germline V lookup: CDR1 LGHNA, CDR2 YNFKEQ. The CDR3 extends over 16 amino acids. Trimming took 4 bases from V and 2 from J, leaving 12 bases between them. CDR3 amino acids: CASSPQNPAGANVLTF. The CDR3 bases are TGTGCCAGCAGCCCACAGAACCCGGCTGGGGCCAACGTCCTGACTTTC.

This chain uses TRBV5-1 with TRBJ2-5; D may be TRBD2 (6 bases). CDR1 and CDR2 (germline): SGHRS, YFSETQ. The ends were cut back, 7 bases at V and 1 base at J, with 14 bases in the middle. There are 14 residues in the CDR3. Here the CDR3 DNA reads TGCGCCAGCGGCTATGGAGGGGCCCAAGAGACCCAGTACTTC. This codes for CASGYGGAQETQYF.

The chain is built from TRBV6-1 and TRBJ1-5, with D perhaps matching TRBD1 (5 bases). CDR1 is MNHNS, CDR2 SASEGT, per germline. Trimming removed 8 bases from V and 9 bases from J, with 20 bases in between. CDR3 length: 14 residues. The CDR3 bases are TGTGCCAGCGACCTTGACAGCTATCAAAGGCCCCAGCATTTT. Its protein product is CASDLDSYQRPQHF.

The genes are TRBV5-4 and TRBJ2-5, with 8 bases fitting TRBD2. The V gene's germline CDR1 is SGHNT and CDR2 YYREEE (reference sequence). J was trimmed by 5 bases and V by 2 bases; bases with no gene match: 2. This CDR3 spans 13 amino acids. The CDR3 reads CASSFSGVETQYF. The CDR3 DNA sequence: TGTGCCAGCAGCTTTAGCGGGGTTGAGACCCAGTACTTC.